These 27 T cell receptor beta chains originate from one sample sequenced in a study of cytomegalovirus exposure and HLA in healthy donors. A multiplex PCR was run with 60 Vbeta primers and 13 Jbeta primers. Assay: immunoSEQ multiplex PCR; the TCRdb copy retains only in-frame clones and omits some. The sample contains about 160,000 clones, about 80% of which appear only once. The sequenced sample consisted of PBMCs. These receptors originate from a man aged 18 to 29 in good health and CMV-seropositive.

The J gene is TRBJ2-3, the V gene TRBV6-5, with D perhaps TRBD2 (6 bases). This CDR3 is built from 16 residues. In germline, CDR1 is MNHEY, CDR2 SVGAGI. V shed 0 bases and J shed 0 bases, with 10 bases lying between them. CDR3 sequence reads: CASSYSFSGSTDTQYF. Here the CDR3 DNA reads TGTGCCAGCAGTTACTCGTTTAGCGGAAGCACAGATACGCAGTATTTT.

CDR3 sequence reads: CASTNDRFPYEQYF. CDR3 in DNA: TGTGCCAGCACTAACGACAGGTTCCCCTACGAGCAGTACTTC. This sequence joins TRBV6-5 and TRBJ2-7; a possible D gene is TRBD1 (6 bases). This CDR3 has 14 amino acids. V was shortened by 7 bases and J by 2 bases, with 15 bases between the two germline ends. Germline CDR1 MNHEY, CDR2 SVGAGI.

V usage is TRBV29-1 and J usage is TRBJ1-4, with 7 bases lining up with TRBD1. This CDR3 region has 15 residues. V was pared by 7 bases and J by 8 bases, with 16 bases of the junction left unmatched. The germline V gene has CDR1 SQVTM and CDR2 ANQGSEA. The CDR3 here is CSAAETGVIYEKLFF. As DNA, the CDR3 is TGCAGCGCCGCCGAAACAGGGGTGATTTACGAAAAACTGTTTTTT.

This chain links TRBV18 with TRBJ2-2; tentatively, D is TRBD1 (5 bases). Trimming took off 5 bases at V and 1 base at J, with 11 bases between the two ends. Per the germline V gene, CDR1 is KGHSH and CDR2 is LQKENI. CDR3 size: 15 residues. The CDR3 coding sequence is TGTGCCAGCTCATCGAGACAGAGGAACACCGGGGAGCTGTTTTTT. The encoded protein is CASSSRQRNTGELFF. Looking up the rest from reference TRBV18 and TRBJ2-2 gives the full variable domain: NAGVMQNPRHLVRRRGQEARLRCSPMKGHSHVYWYRQLPEEGLKFMVYLQKENIIDESGMPKERFSAEFPKEGPSILRIQQVVRGDSAAYFCASSSRQRNTGELFFGEGSRLTVL.

This clone was counted a single time. The chain links TRBV19 to TRBJ2-7; TRBD1 agrees at 8 bases. The CDR3 is 15 residues long. V gave up 5 bases and J gave up 1 base; unmatched junction bases: 7. Germline V gene sequence: CDR1 LNHDA, CDR2 SQIVND (reference sequence). This CDR3 is CASSAYRGISYEQYF. CDR3 bases: TGTGCCAGTAGTGCATACAGGGGGATATCCTACGAGCAGTACTTC.

The chain uses TRBV9 and TRBJ1-1; perhaps TRBD1 as D (6 bases). Germline assignment: CDR1 SGDLS and CDR2 YYNGEE. V gave up 2 bases and J gave up 0 bases, with 14 bases separating them. The length of the CDR3 is 16 residues. This chain's CDR3 is CASSVGQYDMNTEAFF. The CDR3 nucleotides read TGTGCCAGCAGCGTCGGACAGTACGACATGAACACTGAAGCTTTCTTT.

This rearrangement joins TRBV18 to TRBJ1-4; 7 nucleotides line up with TRBD1. The length of the CDR3 is 17 residues. Per the germline V gene, CDR1 is KGHSH and CDR2 is LQKENI. Losses at the gene ends were 4 bases for V and 7 bases for J; bases not matched to a gene: 15. The CDR3 DNA reads as TGTGCCAGCTCACGTACCCTGCCGCGACAGGGAGGTGAAAAACTGTTTTTT. Protein sequence: CASSRTLPRQGGEKLFF.

Turning to this clone: This CDR3 is also generated by other DNA sequences in the sample. J is TRBJ1-1 and V is TRBV6-1; D possibly corresponds to TRBD1 (6 bases). This CDR3 comprises 16 residues. Germline assignment: CDR1 MNHNS and CDR2 SASEGT. V shed 2 bases and J shed 8 bases, with 21 bases lying between them. The CDR3 here is CASSEYGRAGVTEAFF. DNA for the CDR3: TGTGCCAGCAGTGAATATGGCAGGGCAGGGGTCACAGAAGCTTTCTTT.

The chain recombines TRBV4-2 with TRBJ1-2; possibly TRBD1 for D (6 bases). This CDR3 comprises 15 residues. The germline V gene encodes CDR1 LGHNA and CDR2 YNFKEQ. Trimming cost V 0 bases and J 8 bases, with 16 bases left between them. The CDR3 loop is CASSQDWSGGLGYTF. The CDR3 nucleotides read TGTGCCAGCAGCCAAGATTGGAGCGGGGGCTTAGGCTACACCTTC.

The V and J genes are TRBV9 and TRBJ2-3, with D tentatively TRBD1 (5 bases). Germline CDR1 SGDLS, CDR2 YYNGEE. The CDR3 runs 14 residues. Trimming pared 0 bases from V and 3 bases from J, leaving 8 bases between. The CDR3 sequence: CASSVAPGTDTQYF. Written as DNA, the CDR3 is TGTGCCAGCAGCGTAGCCCCAGGGACAGATACGCAGTATTTT. Looking up the rest from reference TRBV9 and TRBJ2-3 gives the full variable domain: DSGVTQTPKHLITATGQRVTLRCSPRSGDLSVYWYQQSLDQGLQFLIQYYNGEERAKGNILERFSAQQFPDLHSELNLSSLELGDSALYFCASSVAPGTDTQYFGPGTRLTVL.

The chain is built from TRBV6-5 and TRBJ1-4, with 7 positions matching TRBD1. The CDR3 runs 14 residues. The germline CDR1 and CDR2 sequences are MNHEY and SVGAGI. V was clipped by 6 bases and J by 3 bases; unmatched bases: 4. CDR3 region: CASRPGGPNEKLFF. DNA for the CDR3: TGTGCCAGCAGGCCAGGGGGACCTAATGAAAAACTGTTTTTT.

The chain joins TRBV7-9 to TRBJ2-7; D uncertain. Trimming stripped 3 bases from V and 2 bases from J, with 11 bases between. The CDR3 totals 14 residues. The germline CDR1 and CDR2 sequences are SEHNR and FQNEAQ (reference sequence). The CDR3 region has the DNA TGTGCCAGCAGCTTCCCGACAAACCCCTACGAGCAGTACTTC. It is translated as CASSFPTNPYEQYF.

The chain employs TRBV11-3 and TRBJ2-1, with a possible D match to TRBD1 (5 bases). Germline V gene lookup returns CDR1 SGHNT and CDR2 YENEEA. V was shortened by 4 bases and J by 5 bases, with 12 bases between the two germline ends. The CDR3 has 14 amino acids. The CDR3 region has the DNA TGTGCCAGCAGCTCCCACGACAGTGACAATGAGCAGTTCTTC. Translated, it gives CASSSHDSDNEQFF.

This clone was picked up one time. V usage is TRBV27 and J usage is TRBJ1-1; D remains unclear. The V gene's germline CDR1 is MNHEY and CDR2 SMNVEV (reference sequence). V lost 1 base and J lost 5, with 14 bases in between. The CDR3 sequence is 15 residues long. The CDR3 reads CASSLYFGGRTEAFF. The CDR3 region has the DNA TGTGCCAGCAGTTTATATTTCGGAGGTAGGACTGAAGCTTTCTTT.

V and J are TRBV19 and TRBJ2-7; 8 bases match TRBD1. CDR1 and CDR2 (germline): LNHDA, SQIVND (reference sequence). V dropped 3 bases and J dropped 3; count of bases not matched to a gene: 4. The CDR3 runs 14 residues. The CDR3 loop reads CASSMDREFYEQYF. CDR3 nucleotides: TGTGCCAGTAGTATGGACAGGGAATTCTACGAGCAGTACTTC.

This chain links TRBV7-8 with TRBJ1-4; no definite D call. Germline values: CDR1 SGHVS, CDR2 FQNEAQ. Trimming cost V 2 bases and J 2 bases, with 9 bases left between them. The CDR3 runs to 15 residues. The CDR3 protein is CASSLRSGTNEKLFF. As DNA, the CDR3 is TGTGCCAGCAGCTTAAGGTCGGGTACTAATGAAAAACTGTTTTTT.

The gene calls are TRBV5-6 and TRBJ2-7; D may be TRBD2 (7 bases). This CDR3 is built from 16 residues. The V end lost 4 bases, the J end lost 7 bases, and 24 bases lay between the germline ends. Germline-derived CDR1 and CDR2 are SGHDT and YYEEEE. CDR3 DNA sequence: TGTGCCAGCAGCCCCCGCCGCGGGGGCGCACTCTATGAGCAGTACTTC. Its translation is CASSPRRGGALYEQYF.

The chain has TRBV9 and TRBJ2-5, with 7 positions matching TRBD2. The V and J ends lost 0 bases and 4 bases, in that order; junction bases with no gene match: 3. The length of the CDR3 is 14 residues. CDR1 is SGDLS and CDR2 is YYNGEE in the germline V gene. CDR3 protein: CASSVEASGETQYF. The CDR3 DNA reads TGTGCCAGCAGCGTAGAGGCTAGCGGAGAGACCCAGTACTTC.

This chain connects TRBV11-3 to TRBJ2-7; 7 nucleotides line up with TRBD1. Germline-derived CDR1 and CDR2 are SGHNT and YENEEA. V dropped 2 bases and J dropped 1; count of bases not matched to a gene: 2. This CDR3 is 14 amino acids long. The CDR3 DNA is TGTGCCAGCAGCTTATCAGGGGGTTCCTACGAGCAGTACTTC. This translates into CASSLSGGSYEQYF. The variable domain in full, completed from reference TRBV11-3 and TRBJ2-7, reads EAGVVQSPRYKIIEKKQPVAFWCNPISGHNTLYWYLQNLGQGPELLIRYENEEAVDDSQLPKDRFSAERLKGVDSTLKIQPAELGDSAVYLCASSLSGGSYEQYFGPGTRLTVT.

V gene TRBV9 combines with J gene TRBJ2-3; D gene unclear. Trimming cost V 4 bases and J 4 bases, with 7 bases left between them. The CDR3 runs to 12 residues. The V gene's germline CDR1 is SGDLS and CDR2 YYNGEE. The CDR3, as DNA: TGTGCCAGCAGCTCCCGGGCAGATACGCAGTATTTT. Encoded protein: CASSSRADTQYF. The entire variable domain, with the rest obtained from reference TRBV9 and TRBJ2-3, is as follows: DSGVTQTPKHLITATGQRVTLRCSPRSGDLSVYWYQQSLDQGLQFLIQYYNGEERAKGNILERFSAQQFPDLHSELNLSSLELGDSALYFCASSSRADTQYFGPGTRLTVL.

This clone was found a few times. The genes are TRBV11-2 and TRBJ1-2; D is unclear. Trimming took off 4 bases at V and 7 bases at J, with 10 bases between the two ends. Germline V gene sequence: CDR1 SGHAT, CDR2 FQNNGV. There are 12 residues in the CDR3. CDR3 protein: CASSSRAGGYTF. The DNA of the CDR3 is TGTGCCAGCAGCTCCCGGGCGGGTGGCTACACCTTC.

The chain uses TRBV30 and TRBJ1-5, with D possibly being TRBD1 (5 bases). With 1 base removed from V and 0 bases from J, the gap between germline ends came to 10 bases. Looked up from germline, CDR1 is GTSNPN and CDR2 is SVGIG (reference sequence). This CDR3 spans 15 amino acids. CDR3 amino acids: CAWSEGLFSNQPQHF. The CDR3, as DNA: TGTGCCTGGAGTGAGGGGCTGTTTAGCAATCAGCCCCAGCATTTT.

V is TRBV5-6 and J is TRBJ1-2, with a possible D match to TRBD1 (5 bases). Trimming pared 0 bases from V and 4 bases from J, leaving 10 bases between. This CDR3 has 14 amino acids. Per germline, CDR1 SGHDT and CDR2 YYEEEE. In nucleotides, the CDR3 is TGTGCCAGCAGCTTGGACGGCGGGGGCTATGGCTACACCTTC. The encoded protein is CASSLDGGGYGYTF.

This sequence joins TRBV15 and TRBJ2-5; perhaps TRBD1 as D (6 bases). The CDR3 covers 16 residues. Germline V CDR1 and CDR2: LNHNV, YYDKDF (reference sequence). V lost 0 bases to trimming and J lost 1 base, with 12 bases between them. DNA for the CDR3: TGTGCCACCAGCAGAGACACCGGGACAACCCAAGAGACCCAGTACTTC. Amino acids: CATSRDTGTTQETQYF.

This rearrangement joins TRBV5-4 to TRBJ2-7; 11 positions agree with TRBD2. Germline V gene data show CDR1 as SGHNT and CDR2 as YYREEE (reference sequence). The trim removed 2 bases at V and 2 bases at J, leaving 3 bases unmatched. CDR3 length: 15 amino acids. Written as DNA, the CDR3 is TGTGCCAGCAGCTTTTTTAGCGGGGGGGCCTACGAGCAGTACTTC. It is translated as CASSFFSGGAYEQYF.

This clone was picked up one time. The gene calls are TRBV5-6 and TRBJ1-4; no clear D. CDR1 and CDR2 from the germline V gene are SGHDT and YYEEEE. CDR3 length: 13 amino acids. Between the trimmed V and J ends, which lost 2 bases and 6 bases, there was a span of 8 bases. The CDR3 DNA sequence: TGTGCCAGCAGCTTTGCGGTGGATGAAAAACTGTTTTTT. Translating it yields CASSFAVDEKLFF. Combining the CDR3 with reference TRBV5-6 and TRBJ1-4 gives the whole variable domain DAGVTQSPTHLIKTRGQQVTLRCSPKSGHDTVSWYQQALGQGPQFIFQYYEEEERQRGNFPDRFSGHQFPNYSSELNVNALLLGDSALYLCASSFAVDEKLFFGSGTQLSVL.

The chain recombines TRBV5-4 with TRBJ2-6, with 7 bases identical to TRBD1. V gave up 5 bases and J gave up 0 bases; unmatched junction bases: 11. The germline V gene encodes CDR1 SGHNT and CDR2 YYREEE (reference sequence). The CDR3 runs 18 residues. Here the CDR3 DNA reads TGTGCCAGCAGGAGAACTCCGGGACAGCCCTCTGGGGCCAACGTCCTGACTTTC. It translates to CASRRTPGQPSGANVLTF.